One sample yielded the 2 T cell receptor beta chains listed below, sequenced in a study of identical twins. TCRdb re-called the 5' RACE reads with MiXCR, one entry per CDR3 protein. This repertoire shows about 250,000 distinct CDR3 sequences, more than 13% found once; its top ten account for 8.5% to 10%. Material for sequencing was memory (CD45RO+) T cells sorted from blood. The receptors come from a woman between 18 and 29 years old in good health.

V gene TRBV20-1 combines with J gene TRBJ1-1; TRBD1 might be the D (6 bases). Trimming cost V 3 bases and J 4 bases, with 15 bases left between them. The CDR3 totals 14 residues. The V gene's germline CDR1 is DFQATT and CDR2 SNEGSKA (reference sequence). The CDR3 loop is CSASRGAGGTEAFF. The CDR3 bases are TGCAGTGCTAGTAGGGGGGCGGGGGGCACTGAAGCTTTCTTT.

The chain links TRBV2 to TRBJ2-3, with D possibly TRBD2 on 6 matching bases. Germline CDR1 and CDR2: SNHLY and FYNNEI. The germline V and J ends were trimmed by 6 bases and 0 bases, with 13 bases remaining between them. This CDR3 has 15 amino acids. This CDR3 reads CASRTSLLSTDTQYF. CDR3 nucleotide sequence: TGTGCCAGCAGAACTAGCCTTCTAAGCACAGATACGCAGTATTTT. The variable domain in full, with the rest retrieved from reference TRBV2 and TRBJ2-3, is EPEVTQTPSHQVTQMGQEVILRCVPISNHLYFYWYRQILGQKVEFLVSFYNNEISEKSEIFDDQFSVERPDGSNFTLKIRSTKLEDSAMYFCASRTSLLSTDTQYFGPGTRLTVL.